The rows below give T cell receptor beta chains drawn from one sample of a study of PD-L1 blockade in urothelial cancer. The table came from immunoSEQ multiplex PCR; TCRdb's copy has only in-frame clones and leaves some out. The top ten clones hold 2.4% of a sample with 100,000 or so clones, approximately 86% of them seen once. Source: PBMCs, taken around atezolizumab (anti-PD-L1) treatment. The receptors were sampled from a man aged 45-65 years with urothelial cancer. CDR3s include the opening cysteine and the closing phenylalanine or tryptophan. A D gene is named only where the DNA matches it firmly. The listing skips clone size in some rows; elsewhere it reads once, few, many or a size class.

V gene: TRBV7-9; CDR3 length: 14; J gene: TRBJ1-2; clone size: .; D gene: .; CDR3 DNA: TGTGCCAGCAGCTTAGGTCGAGCCAACTATGGCTACACCTTC; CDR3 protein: CASSLGRANYGYTF
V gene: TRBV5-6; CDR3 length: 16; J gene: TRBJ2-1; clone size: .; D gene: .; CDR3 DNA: TGTGCCAGCAGCTTAGTAGGCCAGGGGAGCTACAATGAGCAGTTCTTC; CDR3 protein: CASSLVGQGSYNEQFF
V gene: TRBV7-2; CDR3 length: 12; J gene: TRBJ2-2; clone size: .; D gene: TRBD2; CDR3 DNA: TGTGCCAGCAGCTCTACGGGACTAGAGCTGTTTTTT; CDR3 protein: CASSSTGLELFF
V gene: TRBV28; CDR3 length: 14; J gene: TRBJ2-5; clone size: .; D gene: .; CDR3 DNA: TGTGCCAGCAGGGGGTGGGAGGAGAGAGAGACCCAGTACTTC; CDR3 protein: CASRGWEERETQYF
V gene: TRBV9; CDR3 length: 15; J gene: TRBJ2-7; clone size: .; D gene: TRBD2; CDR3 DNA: TGTGCCAGCAGCGTAGGCACTAGCGGGAGTCACGAGCAGTACTTC; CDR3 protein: CASSVGTSGSHEQYF
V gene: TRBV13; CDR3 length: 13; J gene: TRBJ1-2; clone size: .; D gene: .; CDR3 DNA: TGTGCCAGCAGCTTAGTGGGGGCGCGCGGCTACACCTTC; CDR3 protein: CASSLVGARGYTF
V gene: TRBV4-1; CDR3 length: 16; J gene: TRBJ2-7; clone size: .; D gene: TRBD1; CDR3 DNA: TGCGCCAGCAGCCAAGTATTGGGACAGGGTTTCAACGAGCAGTACTTC; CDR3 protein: CASSQVLGQGFNEQYF
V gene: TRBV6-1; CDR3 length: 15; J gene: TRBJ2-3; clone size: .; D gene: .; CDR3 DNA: TGTGCCAGCAGTGACAGGGGGGCCTGGACAGATACGCAGTATTTT; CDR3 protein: CASSDRGAWTDTQYF
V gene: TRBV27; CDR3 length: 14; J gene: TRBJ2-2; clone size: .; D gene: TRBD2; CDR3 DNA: TGTGCCAGCAGCGTTAGCGGGGTCACCGGGGAGCTGTTTTTT; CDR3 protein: CASSVSGVTGELFF
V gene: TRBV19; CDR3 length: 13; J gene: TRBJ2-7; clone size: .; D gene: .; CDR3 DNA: TGTGCCAGTTCCGGCCCAGGCTTCTACGAGCAGTACTTC; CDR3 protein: CASSGPGFYEQYF
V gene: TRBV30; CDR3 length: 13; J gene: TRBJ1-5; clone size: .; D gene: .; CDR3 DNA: TGTGCCTGGAGCTCGGGGGGCAGGCAGCCCCAGCATTTT; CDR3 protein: CAWSSGGRQPQHF
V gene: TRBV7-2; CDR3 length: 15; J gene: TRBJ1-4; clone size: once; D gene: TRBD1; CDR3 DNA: TGTGCCAGCAGCTCCAGGGGGGCTGCTAATGAAAAACTGTTTTTT; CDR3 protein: CASSSRGAANEKLFF
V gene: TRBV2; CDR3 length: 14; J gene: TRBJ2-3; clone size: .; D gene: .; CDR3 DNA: TGTGCCAGCAGTGAAGGGACTAGCACAGATACGCAGTATTTT; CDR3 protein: CASSEGTSTDTQYF
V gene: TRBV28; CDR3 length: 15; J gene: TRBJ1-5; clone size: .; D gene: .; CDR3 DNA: TGTGCCAGTAACTCCCCAGGTACCAGCAATCAGCCCCAGCATTTT; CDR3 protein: CASNSPGTSNQPQHF
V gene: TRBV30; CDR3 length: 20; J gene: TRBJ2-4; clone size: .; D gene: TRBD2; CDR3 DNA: TGTGCCTGGAGATCGGGGTTGGGCTCTAGCGGAAGTATAGCCAAAAACATTCAGTACTTC; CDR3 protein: CAWRSGLGSSGSIAKNIQYF
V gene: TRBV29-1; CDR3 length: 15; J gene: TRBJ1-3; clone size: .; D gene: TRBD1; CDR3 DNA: TGCAGCGTTGCTATTACAGGGGGAGTTGGAAACACCATATATTTT; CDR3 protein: CSVAITGGVGNTIYF
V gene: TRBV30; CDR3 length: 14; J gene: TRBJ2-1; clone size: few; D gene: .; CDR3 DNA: TGTGCCTGGAGTCCATCAGGAACCTACAATGAGCAGTTCTTC; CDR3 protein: CAWSPSGTYNEQFF
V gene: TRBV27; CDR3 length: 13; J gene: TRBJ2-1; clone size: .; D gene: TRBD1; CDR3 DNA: TGTGCCAGCCAGGGGGCGCTGAACAATGAGCAGTTCTTC; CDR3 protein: CASQGALNNEQFF
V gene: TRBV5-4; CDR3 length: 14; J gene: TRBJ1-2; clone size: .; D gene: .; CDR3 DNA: TGTGCCAGCAGCAAAACCCGGGGAAGAGATGGCTACACCTTC; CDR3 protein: CASSKTRGRDGYTF
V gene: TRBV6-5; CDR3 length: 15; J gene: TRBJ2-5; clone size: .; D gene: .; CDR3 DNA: TGTGCCAGCAACGTGGGAGGTGCCCCAAGAGAGACCCAGTACTTC; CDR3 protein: CASNVGGAPRETQYF
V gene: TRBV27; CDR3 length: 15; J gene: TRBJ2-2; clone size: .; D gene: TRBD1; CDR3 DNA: TGTGCCAGCAGTGTGACAGGGCCGAACACCGGGGAGCTGTTTTTT; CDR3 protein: CASSVTGPNTGELFF
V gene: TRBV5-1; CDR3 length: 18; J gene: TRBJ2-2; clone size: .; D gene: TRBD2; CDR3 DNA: TGCGCCAGCACCCCGCCCTGGACTAGCGGGAGAGGCACCGGGGAGCTGTTTTTT; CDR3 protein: CASTPPWTSGRGTGELFF
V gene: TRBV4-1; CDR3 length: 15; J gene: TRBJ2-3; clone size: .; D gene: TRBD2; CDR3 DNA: TGCGCCAGCAGCAAGACTGGACTAGTGACAGATACGCAGTATTTT; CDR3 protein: CASSKTGLVTDTQYF
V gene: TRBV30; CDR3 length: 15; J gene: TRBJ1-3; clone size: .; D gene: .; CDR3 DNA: TGTGCCTGGAGTGTACTTACAGGCGGCAGGAACACCATATATTTT; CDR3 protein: CAWSVLTGGRNTIYF
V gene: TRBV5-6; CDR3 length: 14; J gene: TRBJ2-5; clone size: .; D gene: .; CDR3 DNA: TGTGCCAGCAGCTTGCCGGGGGACCCGGGAACCCAGTACTTC; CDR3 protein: CASSLPGDPGTQYF
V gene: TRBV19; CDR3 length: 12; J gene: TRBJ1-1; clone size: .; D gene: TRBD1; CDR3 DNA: TGTGCCAGTGGGGCGGGGACAGATGAAGCTTTCTTT; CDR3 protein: CASGAGTDEAFF
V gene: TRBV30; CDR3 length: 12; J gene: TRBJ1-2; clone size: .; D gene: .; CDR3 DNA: TGTGCCTGGAGCGGGGGTGGCTATGGCTACACCTTC; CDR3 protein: CAWSGGGYGYTF
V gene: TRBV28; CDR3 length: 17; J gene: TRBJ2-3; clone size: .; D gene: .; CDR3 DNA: TGTGCCAGCAGTCCCCCAATTCAGATATTGTGGACAGATACGCAGTATTTT; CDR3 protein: CASSPPIQILWTDTQYF
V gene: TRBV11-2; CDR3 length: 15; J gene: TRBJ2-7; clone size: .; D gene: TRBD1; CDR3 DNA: TGTGCCAGCAGCGCCCCGGACAGGGGATCCTACGAGCAGTACTTC; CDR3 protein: CASSAPDRGSYEQYF
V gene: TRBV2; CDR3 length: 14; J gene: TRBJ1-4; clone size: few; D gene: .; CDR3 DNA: TGTGCCAGCAGTTTGGCAGGGAGGGGGGAAAAACTGTTTTTT; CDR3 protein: CASSLAGRGEKLFF
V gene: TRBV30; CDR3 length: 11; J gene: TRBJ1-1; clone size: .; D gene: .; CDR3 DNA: TGTGCCTGGACCCGGGGCACTGAAGCTTTCTTT; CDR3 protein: CAWTRGTEAFF
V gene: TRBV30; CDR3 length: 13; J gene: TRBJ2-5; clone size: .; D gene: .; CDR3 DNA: TGTGCCTGGAGTGCTGGACTCCAAGAGACCCAGTACTTC; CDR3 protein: CAWSAGLQETQYF
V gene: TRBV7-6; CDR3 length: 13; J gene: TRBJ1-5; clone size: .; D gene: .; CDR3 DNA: TGTGCCAGCAGCGAAAGCGAGGGACAGCCCCAGCATTTT; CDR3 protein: CASSESEGQPQHF
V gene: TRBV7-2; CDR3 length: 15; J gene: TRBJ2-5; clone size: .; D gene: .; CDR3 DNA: TGTGCCAGCAGCTTAGCGCCTGGGACTCAAGAGACCCAGTACTTC; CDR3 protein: CASSLAPGTQETQYF
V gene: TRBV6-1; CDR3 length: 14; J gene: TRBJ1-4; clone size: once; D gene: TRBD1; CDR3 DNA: TGTGCCAGCACCCCGGGACAGATTAATGAAAAACTGTTTTTT; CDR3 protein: CASTPGQINEKLFF
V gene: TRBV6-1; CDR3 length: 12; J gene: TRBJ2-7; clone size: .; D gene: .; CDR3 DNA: TGTGCCAGCGTCGGGGATGCCTACGAGCAGTACTTC; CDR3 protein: CASVGDAYEQYF
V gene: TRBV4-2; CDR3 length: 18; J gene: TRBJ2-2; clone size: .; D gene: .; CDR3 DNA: TGTGCCAGCAGCCAAGATCCCCTCTACGGGAGTCGTACCGGGGAGCTGTTTTTT; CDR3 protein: CASSQDPLYGSRTGELFF
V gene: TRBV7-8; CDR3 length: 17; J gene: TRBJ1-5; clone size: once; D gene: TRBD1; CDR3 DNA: TGTGCCAGCAGCTTAGCCTACGGACAGGGGTTAGGTCAGCCCCAGCATTTT; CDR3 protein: CASSLAYGQGLGQPQHF
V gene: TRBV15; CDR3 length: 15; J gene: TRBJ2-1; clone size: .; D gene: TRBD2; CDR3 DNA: TGTGCCACCAGCAGAGGAGCGGGGACCTACAATGAGCAGTTCTTC; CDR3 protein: CATSRGAGTYNEQFF
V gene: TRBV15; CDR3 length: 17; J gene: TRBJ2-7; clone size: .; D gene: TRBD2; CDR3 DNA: TGTGCCACCAGCAGAGCCGGGGGGTCCGAGAGCTCCTACGAGCAGTACTTC; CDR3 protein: CATSRAGGSESSYEQYF
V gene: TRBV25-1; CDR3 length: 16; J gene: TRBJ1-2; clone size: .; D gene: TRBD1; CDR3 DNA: TGTGCCAGCAGTGACCCCACCCCCCGGGACAGGGCCAGCTACACCTTC; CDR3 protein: CASSDPTPRDRASYTF
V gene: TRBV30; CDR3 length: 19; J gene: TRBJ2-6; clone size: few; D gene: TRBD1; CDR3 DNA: TGTGCCTGGAAAACAGGGGGCGTTCGGGTAGGATCCGGGGCCAACGTCCTGACTTTC; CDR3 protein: CAWKTGGVRVGSGANVLTF
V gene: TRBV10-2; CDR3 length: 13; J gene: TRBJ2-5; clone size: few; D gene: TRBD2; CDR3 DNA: TGCGCCAGCAGTGAGGCTAGCGGAGCAACCCAGTACTTC; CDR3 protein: CASSEASGATQYF
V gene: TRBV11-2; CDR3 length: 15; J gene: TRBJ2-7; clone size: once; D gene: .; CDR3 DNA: TGTGCCAGCAGCCCACCGGGTAGCCTGAACTACGAGCAGTACTTC; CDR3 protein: CASSPPGSLNYEQYF
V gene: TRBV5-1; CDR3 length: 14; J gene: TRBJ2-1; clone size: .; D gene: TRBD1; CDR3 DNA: TGCGCCAGCAGCCGCGACAGGGACTACAATGAGCAGTTCTTC; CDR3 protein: CASSRDRDYNEQFF
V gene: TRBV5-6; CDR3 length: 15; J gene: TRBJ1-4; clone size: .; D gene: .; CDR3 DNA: TGTGCCAGCAGCCGCAGGGGATCATATAATGAAAAACTGTTTTTT; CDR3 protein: CASSRRGSYNEKLFF
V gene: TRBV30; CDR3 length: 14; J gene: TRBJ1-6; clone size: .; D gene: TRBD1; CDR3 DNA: TGTGCCTCACAAGCCGGGACAGAGAATTCACCCCTCCACTTT; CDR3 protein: CASQAGTENSPLHF
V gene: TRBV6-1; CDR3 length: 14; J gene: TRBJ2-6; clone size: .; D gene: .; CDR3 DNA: TGTGCCAGCAGTCCTACCTCTGGGGCCAACGTCCTGACTTTC; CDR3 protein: CASSPTSGANVLTF
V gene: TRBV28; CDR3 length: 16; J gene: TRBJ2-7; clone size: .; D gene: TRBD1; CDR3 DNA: TGTGCCAGCAGTCCACCCGGGACAGGGAGTTCCTACGAGCAGTACTTC; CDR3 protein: CASSPPGTGSSYEQYF